The text below deals with one T cell receptor beta chain. J lost 7 bases, V lost 0 bases, and 5 bases had no gene match. CDR3 size: 16 residues. Germline CDR1 is SGDLS and CDR2 is YYNGEE. The data were produced by immunoSEQ multiplex PCR, yet TCRdb's version contains in-frame clones alone and is incomplete. The table shows around 88,000 clones, with almost 95% occurring only once. This record comes from a study of T cell changes during pregnancy in multiple sclerosis. This TCR came from a female donor with multiple sclerosis, enrolled in a pregnancy study. Source: peripheral blood, taken in the first trimester of pregnancy. The chain recombines TRBV9 with TRBJ2-2; 11 bases are a match to TRBD2. The CDR3 loop reads CASSVDSGRAVGELFF. In DNA, the CDR3 is TGTGCCAGCAGCGTAGATAGCGGGAGGGCCGTCGGGGAGCTGTTTTTT.